The sequence of this TCR beta chain was determined in a study of cytomegalovirus exposure and HLA in healthy donors. Points on this clone: Its antigen is not identified.

Study-level points and caveats: Some public TCRs appeared in many individuals, while most sequences were rare. A likely sequencing artifact accounted for one observed cluster of highly shared sequence variants.

A multiplex PCR was run with 60 Vbeta primers and 13 Jbeta primers. The protocol was immunoSEQ multiplex PCR, while the TCRdb copy is restricted to in-frame clones and leaves out a portion. The sample has over 65,000 clones; roughly 80% are singletons. CDR3 length: 17 residues. Germline loops: CDR1 SNHLY, CDR2 FYNNEI. The ends lost 3 bases at V and 2 bases at J; junction bases unmatched: 7. This clonotype originated in a woman aged 25 to 39 in good health and CMV-seronegative. The sequenced material came from PBMCs. This chain joins TRBV2 and TRBJ1-5, with 10 bases fitting TRBD1. The CDR3 reads CASSDAWDRGGNQPQHF. The CDR3 nucleotides are TGTGCCAGCAGTGATGCTTGGGACAGGGGTGGCAATCAGCCCCAGCATTTT.